These T cell receptor beta chains were read from a single sample in a study of regulatory T cells in long-lasting Graves disease. Via MiXCR, TCRdb re-called the multiplex PCR reads, giving one row per CDR3 protein. The table includes 450,000 to 500,000 distinct CDR3 sequences, 15% to 20% detected once. The same data also contributed to another study, on T cells in Graves' hyperthyroidism and ophthalmopathy.

The sample was peripheral blood mononuclear cells (PBMCs), taken at new diagnosis, from a patient treated with antithyroid drugs. The receptors stem from a man aged 35 to 55 with Graves disease. Both conserved end residues are part of each CDR3. The order of the fields is J gene, D gene, clone size, V gene, CDR3 DNA, CDR3 protein. D genes are given only for firm matches. A row's size may be missing; if present it is once, few, many or a size class.

J: TRBJ2-5
D: TRBD2
size: NA
V: TRBV20-1
DNA: TGCAGTGCTCGGGATGGGCGGGGGGCGAAGGAGACCCAGTACTTC
CDR3: CSARDGRGAKETQYF

J: TRBJ2-2
D: NA
size: NA
V: TRBV4-2
DNA: TGTGCCAGCAGCTTTGAGCGGAACACCGGGGAGCTGTTTTTT
CDR3: CASSFERNTGELFF

J: TRBJ1-5
D: NA
size: NA
V: TRBV5-1
DNA: TGCGCCAGCAGCCTCGGCGACAGTTCGGGTCAGCCCCAGCATTTT
CDR3: CASSLGDSSGQPQHF

J: TRBJ2-1
D: TRBD2
size: many
V: TRBV20-1
DNA: TGCAGTGCGAAAGCGGGAGGGCCAGGGAATGAGCAGTTCTTC
CDR3: CSAKAGGPGNEQFF

J: TRBJ2-3
D: NA
size: many
V: TRBV7-2
DNA: TGTGCCAGCAGCTTAGGGGTCAGGGCAACCACAGATACGCAGTATTTT
CDR3: CASSLGVRATTDTQYF

J: TRBJ1-2
D: NA
size: few
V: TRBV7-9
DNA: TGTGCCAGCAGCGCTGGGTCGAGGGGCTATGGCTACACCTTC
CDR3: CASSAGSRGYGYTF

J: TRBJ2-2
D: NA
size: many
V: TRBV28
DNA: TGTGCCAGCATGGGCGGGACCGTGAACACCGGGGAGCTGTTTTTT
CDR3: CASMGGTVNTGELFF

J: TRBJ1-1
D: NA
size: many
V: TRBV28
DNA: TGTGCCAGCAGTTTATGGTCGGCAGGGGCTGAAGCTTTCTTT
CDR3: CASSLWSAGAEAFF

J: TRBJ2-1
D: TRBD2
size: NA
V: TRBV7-8
DNA: TGTGCCAGCAGCCCGACTTGGTTTCGGACTAGCGAATACAATGAGCAGTTCTTC
CDR3: CASSPTWFRTSEYNEQFF

J: TRBJ1-5
D: TRBD1
size: once
V: TRBV7-3
DNA: TGTGCCAGCAGCTTACAGGGGGCTGAGCAGCCCCAGCATTTT
CDR3: CASSLQGAEQPQHF

J: TRBJ2-5
D: NA
size: many
V: TRBV6-1
DNA: TGTGCCAGCAGTCACCCCAAGGCGACCCAGTACTTC
CDR3: CASSHPKATQYF

J: TRBJ2-5
D: TRBD1
size: many
V: TRBV12-3/TRBV12-4
DNA: TGTGCCAGCAGCACAGGGGGGGAGACCCAGTACTTC
CDR3: CASSTGGETQYF

J: TRBJ2-5
D: TRBD1
size: once
V: TRBV4-1
DNA: TGCGCCAGCAGCCACCCCGGGACAGGGGGAGAGACCCAGTACTTC
CDR3: CASSHPGTGGETQYF

J: TRBJ1-5
D: NA
size: NA
V: TRBV5-5
DNA: TGTGCCAGCAGCTTGGGTCTGGGAAACGATCAGCCCCAGCATTTT
CDR3: CASSLGLGNDQPQHF

J: TRBJ2-5
D: NA
size: many
V: TRBV2
DNA: TGTGCCAGCAGTGAGATTAGCGCGCAAGAGACCCAGTACTTC
CDR3: CASSEISAQETQYF

J: TRBJ2-3
D: NA
size: few
V: TRBV5-1
DNA: TGCGCCAGCAGCTTGGACTACCCAAGCACAGATACGCAGTATTTT
CDR3: CASSLDYPSTDTQYF

J: TRBJ2-7
D: NA
size: few
V: TRBV7-2
DNA: TGTGCCAGCAGCCCGAACAGGGTTGGTTACGAGCAGTACTTC
CDR3: CASSPNRVGYEQYF

J: TRBJ2-3
D: NA
size: NA
V: TRBV7-8
DNA: TGTGCCAGCAGCTCGGCAGGGCCCACAGATACGCAGTATTTT
CDR3: CASSSAGPTDTQYF

J: TRBJ1-6
D: NA
size: few
V: TRBV5-5
DNA: TGTGCCAGCAGCGAGGACAGCCTCAATTCACCCCTCCACTTT
CDR3: CASSEDSLNSPLHF

J: TRBJ2-1
D: TRBD2
size: many
V: TRBV5-1
DNA: TGCGCCAGCAGCTTGAGTAGCGGGATCCCTTTCAGGAGGGAGCAGTTCTTC
CDR3: CASSLSSGIPFRREQFF

J: TRBJ2-1
D: NA
size: NA
V: TRBV7-9
DNA: TGTGCCAGCAGCTCTCCTAATACCGGGACACGCGGACACAATGAGCAGTTCTTC
CDR3: CASSSPNTGTRGHNEQFF

J: TRBJ2-1
D: TRBD2
size: many
V: TRBV28
DNA: TGTGCCAGCAGTCCAGTTTCGGGCAGCGGGAGGCTCTACAATGAGCAGTTCTTC
CDR3: CASSPVSGSGRLYNEQFF

J: TRBJ2-7
D: NA
size: many
V: TRBV7-2
DNA: TGTGCCAGCAGCTTAGCGCTTCAGGGTTGGGGCGAGCAGTACTTC
CDR3: CASSLALQGWGEQYF

J: TRBJ2-7
D: NA
size: many
V: TRBV27
DNA: TGTGCCAGCAGCCTCTACACCCCGGGACCCACTACCTGGGACGAGCAGTACTTC
CDR3: CASSLYTPGPTTWDEQYF

J: TRBJ2-5
D: NA
size: many
V: TRBV12-3/TRBV12-4
DNA: TGTGCCAGCAGTTTGGACGGTGAGCCCGGGACCCAGTACTTC
CDR3: CASSLDGEPGTQYF

J: TRBJ1-1
D: NA
size: many
V: TRBV20-1
DNA: TGCAGTGCTAGACGACAGTTCAACACTGAAGCTTTCTTT
CDR3: CSARRQFNTEAFF

J: TRBJ2-1
D: NA
size: NA
V: TRBV3-1
DNA: TGTGCCAGCAGCCCCCGGGGAGGAACGGGAGCTCGAGGTGAGCAGTTCTTC
CDR3: CASSPRGGTGARGEQFF

J: TRBJ2-6
D: NA
size: few
V: TRBV6-2/TRBV6-3
DNA: TGTGCCAGCAGCTCCCAAGGCCAGGCTGGGGCCAACGTCCTGACTTTC
CDR3: CASSSQGQAGANVLTF

J: TRBJ1-4
D: TRBD1
size: few
V: TRBV28
DNA: TGTGCCAGCAGTATACAGGGGAATAATGAAAAACTGTTTTTT
CDR3: CASSIQGNNEKLFF

J: TRBJ2-7
D: NA
size: few
V: TRBV29-1
DNA: TGCAGCGTTGTGAAGGGCTACCCCCTACTCTACGAGCAGTACTTC
CDR3: CSVVKGYPLLYEQYF

J: TRBJ2-1
D: NA
size: NA
V: TRBV12-3/TRBV12-4
DNA: TGTGCCAGCAGCTTAGTAGGACCAGGGGGGGAGCAGTTCTTC
CDR3: CASSLVGPGGEQFF

J: TRBJ1-2
D: NA
size: few
V: TRBV9
DNA: TGTGCCAGCACCGGACTGGGGTTTGGCTACACCTTC
CDR3: CASTGLGFGYTF

J: TRBJ2-2
D: TRBD1
size: NA
V: TRBV7-9
DNA: TGTGCCAGCAGCAGACAGGGGGCAATAACCGGGGAGCTGTTTTTT
CDR3: CASSRQGAITGELFF

J: TRBJ1-2
D: TRBD1
size: NA
V: TRBV20-1
DNA: TGCAGTGCCGCCCCGGACAGGGAGGGGGTAGACTATGGCTACACCTTC
CDR3: CSAAPDREGVDYGYTF